This T cell receptor (beta chain) was captured by sequencing in a study of blood T cells in healthy people across ages. At least 5.5 micrograms of total RNA were extracted per sample. Together with a sample-barcoded 5' primer, a J-beta primer mix was included in a second PCR lasting about 7 to 12 cycles. TCRdb re-derived calls from the 5' RACE reads in MiXCR, one entry per CDR3 protein. The repertoire holds fewer than 2 million distinct CDR3 sequences, with around 40% as singletons. This clonotype was seen more than once but under ten times. As yet, its antigen is unknown. CDR3 length: 18 residues. Points from the study as a whole: Not knowing donor CMV status may have confounded expanded clonotype changes.

Sequences were obtained from blood. The chain is built from TRBV21-1 and TRBJ1-5; TRBD1, the table's D call, lacks a check against the DNA. TRBV21-1 is reported as a pseudogene. This receptor was obtained from a human donor in good health. In nucleotides, the CDR3 is TGTGCCAGCCACAACGAAGAGACGACAGGGGGCAAAGGGCAGCCCCAGCATTTT. Its protein is CASHNEETTGGKGQPQHF.